A single sample is the source of the 11 T cell receptor beta chains below, sequenced in a study of breast tumors, draining lymph nodes, adjacent tissues. TCRdb ran MiXCR on the multiplex PCR reads and lists one entry per CDR3 protein. This table holds some 110,000 distinct CDR3 sequences, more than 30% found once. The lymph nodes were axillary draining lymph nodes from breast cancer patients. The sample comprised axillary lymph node tissue. These receptors were collected from a female donor with breast cancer. Some clones in this sample may be carry-over from other donors' samples.

This clonotype was picked up one time. V is TRBV3-2 and J is TRBJ2-3; TRBD1, the table's D call, lacks a check against the DNA. TRBV3-2 is a pseudogene locus. This CDR3 spans 17 amino acids. This CDR3 is CAAANRFSTGVADTQYF. The CDR3 DNA reads as TGTGCAGCAGCCAACCGGTTCAGTACGGGGGTGGCAGATACGCAGTATTTT.

This clonotype was counted ten times or more. The chain combines TRBV30 with TRBJ2-7; D uncertain. Germline CDR1 GTSNPN, CDR2 SVGIG (reference sequence). The CDR3 sequence is 12 residues long. V was cut by 8 bases and J by 4 bases, with 15 bases left in between. The CDR3 reads CAQRTRGYEQYF. The CDR3 nucleotides read TGTGCCCAGAGGACCCGAGGATACGAGCAGTACTTC.

This clonotype was counted only a few times. This may be a read error: a much more frequent sequence differs by one nucleotide. The chain links TRBV20-1 to TRBJ2-1; the D is unclear. This CDR3 has 13 amino acids. From germline, CDR1 is DFQATT and CDR2 SNEGSKA (reference sequence). CDR3 protein: CSARAGSYNAQFF. CDR3 coding DNA: TGCAGTGCTAGGGCTGGCTCCTACAATGCGCAGTTCTTC.

In this sample, this clonotype turned up many times. A much larger clone differs from this one at a single base, so this may be a read error. V is TRBV14 and J is TRBJ2-7, with 9 bases aligning to TRBD1. This CDR3 contains 14 residues. Germline V lookup: CDR1 SGHDN, CDR2 FVKESK. The CDR3 DNA follows: TGTGCCAGCAGCCGGACAGGGGTCTCCTACGAGCAGTCCTTC. Translating it yields CASSRTGVSYEQSF.

Of note for this clonotype: A read error may explain this, as a much larger clone is one base away. The chain carries TRBV6-1 and TRBJ2-7, with TRBD1 matching 7 bases. The CDR3 loop spans 16 amino acids. Germline V gives CDR1 MNHNS, CDR2 SASEGT. The CDR3 reads CASSQAWGQMGYEQYF. The CDR3 nucleotides read TGTGCCAGCAGTCAAGCCTGGGGACAGATGGGCTACGAGCAGTACTTC.

This clonotype was recorded many times. The chain joins TRBV20-1 to TRBJ1-6, with 7 nucleotides matching TRBD1. After removal of 0 bases from V and 3 bases from J, the junction contained 11 bases not matched to a gene. The CDR3 loop spans 18 amino acids. Germline V gene sequence: CDR1 DFQATT, CDR2 SNEGSKA (reference sequence). CDR3 loop: CSARDFLSRDSYNSPLHF. CDR3 nucleotide sequence: TGCAGTGCTAGAGATTTCCTTTCGCGGGACAGCTATAATTCACCCCTCCACTTT.

Notes on this clonotype: This clone may be a read error of a much larger clone one base away. The V call is TRBV5-5, the J call TRBJ2-7, with unresolved D. Trimming took 3 bases from V and 1 from J, leaving 11 bases between them. The CDR3 totals 14 residues. Per germline, CDR1 SGHKS and CDR2 YYEKEE (reference sequence). This CDR3 is CASSSPTGSYEQYF. DNA of the CDR3: TGTGCCAGCAGCTCGCCGACGGGTTCCTACGAGCAGTACTTC. The variable domain in full, completed from reference TRBV5-5 and TRBJ2-7, reads DAGVTQSPTHLIKTRGQQVTLRCSPISGHKSVSWYQQVLGQGPQFIFQYYEKEERGRGNFPDRFSARQFPNYSSELNVNALLLGDSALYLCASSSPTGSYEQYFGPGTRLTVT.

The chain has TRBV10-3 and TRBJ1-1; 9 bases map to TRBD1. V lost 4 bases to trimming and J lost 4 bases; unmatched junction nucleotides: 10. The CDR3 is 16 amino acids. CDR1 is ENHRY, CDR2 SYGVKD, per germline. Written as DNA, the CDR3 is TGTGCCATCAGTGGTACAGGGGGCGATGGGTTCACTGAAGCTTTCTTT. Its translation is CAISGTGGDGFTEAFF.

This clonotype showed up many times. This chain uses TRBV28 with TRBJ1-5, with D possibly TRBD1 on 5 matching bases. Germline V gene lookup returns CDR1 MDHEN and CDR2 SYDVKM. The CDR3 covers 15 residues. V lost 2 bases, J lost 6 bases, and 14 bases lay in between. The CDR3 region is CASSLRGRVGQPQHF. CDR3 nucleotide sequence: TGTGCCAGCAGTTTACGGGGCAGGGTCGGTCAGCCCCAGCATTTT.

In regard to this clonotype: A much larger clone lies a single base off, so this may be a read error. The chain has TRBV6-4 and TRBJ2-1; D is perhaps TRBD2 (5 bases). The germline V gene encodes CDR1 MRHNA and CDR2 SNTAGT. Trimming stripped 6 bases from V and 0 bases from J, with 12 bases between. The CDR3 length is 15 residues. CDR3 loop: CASSQGSSSYNEQFF. In DNA form, the CDR3 reads TGTGCCAGCAGCCAAGGGAGTAGCTCCTACAATGAGCAGTTCTTC.

Comment on this clonotype: This may arise from a read error, as a much more abundant clone is one base away. This chain connects TRBV6-5 to TRBJ1-5; weak D call: TRBD1 (5 bases). The CDR3 loop spans 15 amino acids. With 5 bases removed from V and 0 bases from J, the gap between germline ends came to 11 bases. CDR1 MNHEY and CDR2 SVGAGI come from the germline V gene. CDR3 in DNA: TGTGCCAGCAGTCCCCGACAGAATAGCAATCAGCCCCAGCATTTT. This codes for CASSPRQNSNQPQHF.